The clone carrying this T cell receptor beta chain showed up many times. Its antigen is not known. Amplifying from RNA transcripts, the study obtained TCR beta CDR3 regions. HTBI primers primed a first-round RT-PCR, and a second-round multiplex PCR followed. MiXCR, run by TCRdb on the multiplex PCR reads, gives a single entry per CDR3 protein. Of hundreds of thousands of distinct CDR3 sequences listed, around 40% are singletons. CDR3 size: 15 residues. Germline CDR1 LNHDA, CDR2 SQIVND (reference sequence). V lost 6 bases, J lost 2 bases, and 10 bases stayed unmatched. These data belong to a study of Graves' ophthalmopathy and Graves' hyperthyroidism. Study context: At the time of initial diagnosis and before any treatment, peripheral blood was collected. Study-wide results and caveats: The model's prediction of ophthalmopathy progression had approximately 67% sensitivity and approximately 72% specificity.

The V gene is TRBV19, the J gene TRBJ2-7, with TRBD2 matching 7 bases. The TCR was taken from an adult man with Graves' ophthalmopathy. Source material: peripheral blood. The CDR3 nucleotides are TGTGCCAGTAGCTTCTCGGGAGGACGGACCTACGAGCAGTACTTC. It is translated as CASSFSGGRTYEQYF.